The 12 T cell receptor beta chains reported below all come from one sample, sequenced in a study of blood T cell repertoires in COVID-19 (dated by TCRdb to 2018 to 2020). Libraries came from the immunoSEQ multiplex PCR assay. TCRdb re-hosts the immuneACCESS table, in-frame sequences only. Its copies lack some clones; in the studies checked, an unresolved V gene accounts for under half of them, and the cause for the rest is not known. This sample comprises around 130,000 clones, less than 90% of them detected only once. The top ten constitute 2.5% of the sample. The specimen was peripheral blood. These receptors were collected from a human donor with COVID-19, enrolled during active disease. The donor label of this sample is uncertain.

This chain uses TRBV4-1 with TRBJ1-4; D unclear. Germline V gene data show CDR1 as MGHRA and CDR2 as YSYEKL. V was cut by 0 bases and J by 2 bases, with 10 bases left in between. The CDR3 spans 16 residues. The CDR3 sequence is CASSQDRQATNEKLFF. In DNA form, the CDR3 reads TGCGCCAGCAGCCAAGATCGGCAGGCCACTAATGAAAAACTGTTTTTT.

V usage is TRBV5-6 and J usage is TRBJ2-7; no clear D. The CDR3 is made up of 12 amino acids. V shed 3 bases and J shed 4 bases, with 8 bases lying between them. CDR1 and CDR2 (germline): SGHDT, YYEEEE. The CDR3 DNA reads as TGTGCCAGCAGCTCGGGTTTTTACGAGCAGTACTTC. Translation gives CASSSGFYEQYF.

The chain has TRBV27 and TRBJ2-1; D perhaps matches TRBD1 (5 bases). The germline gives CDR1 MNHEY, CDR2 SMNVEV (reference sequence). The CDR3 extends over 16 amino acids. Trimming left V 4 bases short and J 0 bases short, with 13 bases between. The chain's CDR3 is CASSSFVGVSYNEQFF. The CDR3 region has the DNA TGTGCCAGCAGTTCCTTTGTAGGGGTCTCCTACAATGAGCAGTTCTTC.

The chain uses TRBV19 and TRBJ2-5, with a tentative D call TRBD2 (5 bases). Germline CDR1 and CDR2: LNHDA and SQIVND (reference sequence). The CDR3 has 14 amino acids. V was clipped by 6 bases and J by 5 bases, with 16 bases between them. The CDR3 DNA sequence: TGTGCCAGTAGCCCAGCGGAGGTTTGGGAGACCCAGTACTTC. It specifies CASSPAEVWETQYF. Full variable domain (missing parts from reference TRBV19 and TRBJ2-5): DGGITQSPKYLFRKEGQNVTLSCEQNLNHDAMYWYRQDPGQGLRLIYYSQIVNDFQKGDIAEGYSVSREKKESFPLTVTSAQKNPTAFYLCASSPAEVWETQYFGPGTRLLVL.

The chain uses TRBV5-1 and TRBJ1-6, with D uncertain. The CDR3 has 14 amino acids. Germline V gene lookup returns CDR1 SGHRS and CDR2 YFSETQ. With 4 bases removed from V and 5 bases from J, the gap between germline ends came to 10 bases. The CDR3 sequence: CASSPREDNSPLHF. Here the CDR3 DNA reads TGCGCCAGCAGCCCCCGGGAGGATAATTCACCCCTCCACTTT.

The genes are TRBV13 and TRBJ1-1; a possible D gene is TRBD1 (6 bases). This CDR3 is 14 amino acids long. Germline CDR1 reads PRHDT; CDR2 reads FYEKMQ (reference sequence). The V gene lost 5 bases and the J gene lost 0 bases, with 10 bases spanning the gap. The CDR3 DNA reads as TGTGCCAGCAGCCCCGGACAGATGAACACTGAAGCTTTCTTT. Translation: CASSPGQMNTEAFF.

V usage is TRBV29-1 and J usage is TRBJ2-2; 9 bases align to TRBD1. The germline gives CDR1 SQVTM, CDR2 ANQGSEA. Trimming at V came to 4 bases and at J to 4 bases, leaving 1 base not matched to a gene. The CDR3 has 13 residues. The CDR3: CSVGTGATGELFF. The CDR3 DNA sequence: TGCAGCGTTGGGACAGGGGCCACCGGGGAGCTGTTTTTT.

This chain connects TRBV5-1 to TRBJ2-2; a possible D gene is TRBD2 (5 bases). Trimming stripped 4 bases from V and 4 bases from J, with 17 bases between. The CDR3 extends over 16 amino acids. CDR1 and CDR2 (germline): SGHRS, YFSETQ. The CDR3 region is CASSIRGPPGTGELFF. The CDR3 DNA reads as TGCGCCAGCAGCATTAGAGGGCCCCCGGGCACCGGGGAGCTGTTTTTT.

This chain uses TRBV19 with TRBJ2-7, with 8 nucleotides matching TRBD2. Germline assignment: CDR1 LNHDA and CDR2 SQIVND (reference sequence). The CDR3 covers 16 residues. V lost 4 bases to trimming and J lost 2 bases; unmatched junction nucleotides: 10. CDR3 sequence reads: CASSTPGGAITYEQYF. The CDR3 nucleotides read TGTGCCAGTAGTACCCCCGGGGGGGCGATAACCTACGAGCAGTACTTC.

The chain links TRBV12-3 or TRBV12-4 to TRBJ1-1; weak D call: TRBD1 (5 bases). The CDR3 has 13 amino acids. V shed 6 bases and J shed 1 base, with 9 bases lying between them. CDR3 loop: CASSGTENTEAFF. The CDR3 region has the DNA TGTGCCAGCAGCGGGACTGAGAACACTGAAGCTTTCTTT.

The chain's CDR3 is CASSTGTNLGNTEAFF. CDR3 nucleotide sequence: TGCGCCAGCTCCACCGGGACAAACCTGGGGAACACTGAAGCTTTCTTT. The chain carries TRBV10-1 and TRBJ1-1, with D possibly being TRBD1 (6 bases). The CDR3 has 16 residues. Between the trimmed V and J ends, which lost 8 bases and 1 base, there was a span of 20 bases. Germline lookup yields CDR1 WNHNN and CDR2 SYGVQD (reference sequence).

CDR3 DNA: TGTGCCACACTGGAAGCGGGGGTAACTGAAGCTTTCTTT. Protein: CATLEAGVTEAFF. The chain combines TRBV6-5 with TRBJ1-1; possibly TRBD1 for D (5 bases). Trimming stripped 10 bases from V and 5 bases from J, with 17 bases between. The CDR3 covers 13 residues. Germline CDR1 MNHEY, CDR2 SVGAGI.